These 26 T cell receptor beta chains share one sample of origin, sequenced in a study of blood T cell repertoires in COVID-19 (dated by TCRdb to the early 2020s). Library generation was performed with the immunoSEQ multiplex PCR assay. As stored in TCRdb, this immuneACCESS dataset retains in-frame rearrangements with V and J assigned. A fraction of the clones does not appear; measured against another copy, unresolved V genes explain less than half of the discrepancy, and the remainder lacks a known reason. The table for this sample lists more than 300,000 clones; approximately 90% of them were counted only once. In total, the top ten clones hold approximately 1.8% of the sample. Specimen: peripheral blood. The receptor source for this set is a woman in her 30s with COVID-19, enrolled during active disease.

The V call is TRBV9, the J call TRBJ1-6, with D hard to call. This CDR3 is 13 amino acids long. Trimming took 3 bases from V and 4 from J, leaving 5 bases between them. Per the germline V gene, CDR1 is SGDLS and CDR2 is YYNGEE. The DNA for the CDR3 is TGTGCCAGCAGCGAACGGTATAATTCACCCCTCCACTTT. Its protein is CASSERYNSPLHF. Full variable domain (remainder filled in from reference TRBV9 and TRBJ1-6): DSGVTQTPKHLITATGQRVTLRCSPRSGDLSVYWYQQSLDQGLQFLIQYYNGEERAKGNILERFSAQQFPDLHSELNLSSLELGDSALYFCASSERYNSPLHFGNGTRLTVT.

The rearrangement uses TRBV6-2 or TRBV6-3 and TRBJ2-1; 15 bases are a match to TRBD2. Germline CDR1 is MNHEY and CDR2 is SVGEGT. Trimming took 2 bases from V and 4 from J; bases not matched to a gene: 6. The CDR3 has 18 residues. The DNA of the CDR3 is TGTGCCAGCAGTTACGGACTAGCGGGGGGGATAGTTTACAATGAGCAGTTCTTC. Protein product: CASSYGLAGGIVYNEQFF.

The V and J genes are TRBV7-9 and TRBJ1-4; TRBD1 aligns across 7 bases. The J segment lost 8 bases and the V segment lost 5 bases, leaving 14 bases of the junction unmatched. Germline values: CDR1 SEHNR, CDR2 FQNEAQ (reference sequence). This CDR3 has 16 amino acids. The CDR3 DNA reads as TGTGCCAGCAGCGCCAGACCGGGACAGCCTAGAGAAAAACTGTTTTTT. Translated: CASSARPGQPREKLFF.

The chain is built from TRBV6-5 and TRBJ1-2; TRBD1 matches at 7 bases. The CDR3 has 12 amino acids. Per germline, CDR1 MNHEY and CDR2 SVGAGI. Losses at the gene ends were 6 bases for V and 11 bases for J; bases not matched to a gene: 9. Written as DNA, the CDR3 is TGTGCCAGCAGGACAGGGTCGAAGGGATACACCTTC. It is translated as CASRTGSKGYTF.

The genes are TRBV15 and TRBJ1-5; no reliable D call. CDR1 and CDR2 (germline): LNHNV, YYDKDF (reference sequence). This CDR3 region has 12 residues. Between the trimmed V and J ends, which lost 4 bases and 4 bases, there was a span of 5 bases. CDR3 residues: CATSIKNQPQHF. CDR3 DNA: TGTGCCACCAGCATAAAAAATCAGCCCCAGCATTTT.

V is TRBV4-1 and J is TRBJ2-1; D not resolved. Germline-derived CDR1 and CDR2 are MGHRA and YSYEKL. V lost 3 bases to trimming and J lost 6 bases, with 18 bases between them. This CDR3 region has 16 residues. The DNA for the CDR3 is TGCGCCAGCAGCCAGTCCGCCAAACTTGGGCCCAATGAGCAGTTCTTC. This gives the protein CASSQSAKLGPNEQFF.

The chain recombines TRBV5-6 with TRBJ1-2, with 11 positions matching TRBD1. CDR1 SGHDT and CDR2 YYEEEE come from the germline V gene. V was clipped by 5 bases and J by 6 bases; unmatched bases: 6. This CDR3 is built from 14 residues. The CDR3, as DNA: TGTGCCAGCAGTTCCGGGACAGGGGGAGATGGCTACACCTTC. Its translation is CASSSGTGGDGYTF.

For the CDR3, the DNA is TGTGCCAGCACCTATTACAATGAGCAGTTCTTC. Translated: CASTYYNEQFF. The chain links TRBV6-6 to TRBJ2-1, with D unclear. The CDR3 is made up of 11 amino acids. CDR1 is MNHNY, CDR2 SVGAGI, per germline (reference sequence). V lost 7 bases to trimming and J lost 4 bases, with 5 bases between them.

The J gene is TRBJ1-5, the V gene TRBV28, with D hard to call. This CDR3 is built from 16 residues. V shed 5 bases and J shed 3 bases, with 17 bases lying between them. Germline values: CDR1 MDHEN, CDR2 SYDVKM. The CDR3 DNA follows: TGTGCCAGCAGTCCAGACACGCTAGCTTCCAATCAGCCCCAGCATTTT. Encoded protein: CASSPDTLASNQPQHF.

The chain has TRBV5-6 and TRBJ1-5, with D perhaps TRBD1 (5 bases). This CDR3 has 16 amino acids. Trimming shortened V by 3 bases and J by 5 bases, and 18 bases separated the two germline ends. In germline, CDR1 is SGHDT, CDR2 YYEEEE. CDR3 protein: CASSSKGSRMDQPQHF. DNA of the CDR3: TGTGCCAGCAGCTCCAAGGGGTCCCGGATGGATCAGCCCCAGCATTTT.

The chain uses TRBV20-1 and TRBJ2-5; the D is unclear. Germline assignment: CDR1 DFQATT and CDR2 SNEGSKA (reference sequence). This CDR3 is built from 11 residues. CDR3 coding DNA: TGCAGCGCCCAAATAGAAGAGACCCAGTACTTC. Residues: CSAQIEETQYF.

The chain has TRBV6-5 and TRBJ2-1, with 11 bases matching TRBD2. In germline, CDR1 is MNHEY, CDR2 SVGAGI. This CDR3 comprises 15 residues. Trimming took 6 bases from V and 9 from J; bases not matched to a gene: 10. The CDR3 DNA reads TGTGCCAGCAGGGCCCGACTAGCGGGGAACGGTGAGCAGTTCTTC. It specifies CASRARLAGNGEQFF.

The rearrangement links TRBV3-1 (or the pseudogene TRBV3-2) to TRBJ2-2; tentative D call: TRBD1 (6 bases). The CDR3 length is 14 residues. Trimming shortened V by 6 bases and J by 3 bases, and 11 bases separated the two germline ends. Germline CDR1 LGHDT, CDR2 YNNKEL (reference sequence). CDR3: CASSPNRDTGELFF. For the CDR3, the DNA is TGTGCCAGCAGTCCTAACAGGGACACCGGGGAGCTGTTTTTT.

A few counts support this clone. V gene TRBV6-2 or TRBV6-3 combines with J gene TRBJ2-3, with D perhaps matching TRBD1 (5 bases). V dropped 2 bases and J dropped 0 bases, with 6 bases sitting between them. Germline CDR1 reads MNHEY; CDR2 reads SVGEGT. The CDR3 extends over 14 amino acids. The CDR3 region is CASSYGASTDTQYF. For the CDR3, the DNA is TGTGCCAGCAGTTACGGGGCAAGCACAGATACGCAGTATTTT.

The V gene is TRBV6-5, the J gene TRBJ1-1, with 7 bases aligning to TRBD1. With V trimmed by 5 bases and J by 5 bases, 8 bases remained unmatched. The CDR3 has 14 residues. Per germline, CDR1 MNHEY and CDR2 SVGAGI. The CDR3 sequence: CASSKTGLGTEAFF. CDR3 nucleotide sequence: TGTGCCAGCAGTAAGACAGGGTTGGGGACTGAAGCTTTCTTT.

The chain combines TRBV2 with TRBJ2-5; 7 nucleotides match TRBD1. The CDR3 totals 15 residues. V lost 4 bases, J lost 1 base, and 6 bases stayed unmatched. CDR1 and CDR2 from the germline V gene are SNHLY and FYNNEI. The DNA for the CDR3 is TGTGCCAGCAGTGTCACGGGACAGCCCCAAGAGACCCAGTACTTC. Amino acids: CASSVTGQPQETQYF.

The rearrangement joins TRBV5-8 to TRBJ1-2; 8 bases align to TRBD1. From germline, CDR1 is SGHTS and CDR2 YDEGEE. The V gene end was trimmed by 4 bases and the J gene end by 7 bases; junction bases not matched to a gene: 18. The CDR3 contains 17 residues. The CDR3 protein is CASSPSPRTGRQSGYTF. The CDR3, as DNA: TGTGCCAGCAGCCCCTCCCCTCGGACAGGGCGTCAGAGTGGCTACACCTTC.

The CDR3 DNA reads as TGTGCCAGCAGTCAGGACAGGTACGAGCAGTACGTC. It encodes CASSQDRYEQYV. The chain carries TRBV7-8 and TRBJ2-7; 7 bases line up with TRBD1. Germline V gene data show CDR1 as SGHVS and CDR2 as FQNEAQ. The CDR3 consists of 12 residues. With V trimmed by 6 bases and J by 4 bases, 3 bases remained unmatched.

J is TRBJ1-2 and V is TRBV2; D call uncertain. Per the germline V gene, CDR1 is SNHLY and CDR2 is FYNNEI. The CDR3 sequence is 14 residues long. V was clipped by 3 bases and J by 4 bases, with 12 bases between them. CDR3 nucleotide sequence: TGTGCCAGCAGTGAGGAGGGAAGGTCCTATGGCTACACCTTC. The encoded protein is CASSEEGRSYGYTF.

The genes are TRBV27 and TRBJ2-3; 8 positions match TRBD2. There are 15 residues in the CDR3. Trimming cost V 0 bases and J 5 bases; bases outside gene matches: 4. The germline V gene has CDR1 MNHEY and CDR2 SMNVEV (reference sequence). The CDR3 sequence: CASSLSLAGRDTQYF. CDR3 nucleotides: TGTGCCAGCAGTTTATCGCTAGCGGGTAGAGATACGCAGTATTTT.

V usage is TRBV28 and J usage is TRBJ1-5; D is ambiguous. V lost 7 bases to trimming and J lost 6 bases, with 16 bases between them. The germline V gene has CDR1 MDHEN and CDR2 SYDVKM. The CDR3 has 14 residues. CDR3 residues: CASKEARTPQPQHF. DNA for the CDR3: TGTGCCAGCAAGGAGGCGCGAACACCTCAGCCCCAGCATTTT.

The gene calls are TRBV28 and TRBJ2-2; 9 nucleotides agree with TRBD2. The CDR3 is made up of 17 amino acids. J was trimmed by 4 bases and V by 6 bases; bases with no gene match: 12. Germline V lookup: CDR1 MDHEN, CDR2 SYDVKM. Here the CDR3 DNA reads TGTGCCAGCAGGCCTCTCGGTAGCGGGGGACCCACCGGGGAGCTGTTTTTT. Its protein product is CASRPLGSGGPTGELFF.

This chain connects TRBV27 to TRBJ1-2, with a tentative D call TRBD1 (6 bases). The CDR3 is 15 amino acids. Trimming left V 0 bases short and J 8 bases short, with 16 bases between. Germline V CDR1 and CDR2: MNHEY, SMNVEV (reference sequence). Here the CDR3 DNA reads TGTGCCAGCAGTTTATCGGGGTACAGGGTTGAGGGCTACACCTTC. Amino acids: CASSLSGYRVEGYTF.

This rearrangement joins TRBV10-1 to TRBJ1-2; possibly TRBD1 for D (6 bases). Germline CDR1 is WNHNN and CDR2 is SYGVQD (reference sequence). The V end was cut by 3 bases, the J end by 4 bases, with 15 bases between. CDR3 size: 15 residues. In DNA, the CDR3 is TGCGCCAGCAGTGAATACAGGGATTCCCGCTATGGCTACACCTTC. Its protein is CASSEYRDSRYGYTF.

The chain carries TRBV28 and TRBJ1-5; D remains ambiguous. Germline CDR1 and CDR2: MDHEN and SYDVKM. Trimming removed 4 bases at V and 1 base at J, with 11 bases between. The CDR3 has 15 residues. The chain's CDR3 is CASSSLTGSNQPQHF. The DNA of the CDR3 is TGTGCCAGCAGTTCCCTAACGGGGAGCAATCAGCCCCAGCATTTT.

The V call is TRBV19, the J call TRBJ2-5; D is perhaps TRBD1 (7 bases). Per germline, CDR1 LNHDA and CDR2 SQIVND (reference sequence). The CDR3 runs to 17 residues. Trimming removed 9 bases from V and 0 bases from J, with 23 bases in between. CDR3 residues: CARSRRYSRGDQETQYF. The CDR3 region has the DNA TGTGCCAGATCTCGGCGGTACTCCAGGGGGGACCAAGAGACCCAGTACTTC. Filled out from reference TRBV19 and TRBJ2-5, the complete variable domain reads DGGITQSPKYLFRKEGQNVTLSCEQNLNHDAMYWYRQDPGQGLRLIYYSQIVNDFQKGDIAEGYSVSREKKESFPLTVTSAQKNPTAFYLCARSRRYSRGDQETQYFGPGTRLLVL.